The source of this T cell receptor (beta chain) is a study of cytomegalovirus exposure and HLA in healthy donors. These donors were members of the 120-subject validation cohort, a group separate from the approximately 700-subject first cohort. Generated by immunoSEQ multiplex PCR, the TCRdb table keeps only in-frame clones and is missing some. The sample has approximately 160,000 clones, approximately 81% seen once. The study's findings and limits: The authors confirmed in vitro that three CMV-associated chains were specific for CMV antigens. Per published reports, the classifier diagnosed cytomegalovirus status with high specificity and sensitivity.

This clone came up once. The antigen remains unidentified. Per germline, CDR1 GTSNPN and CDR2 SVGIG (reference sequence). This CDR3 is 17 amino acids long. J gave up 2 bases and V 3 bases, and 11 bases lay outside the gene matches. This TCR came from a man aged 30 to 45 in good health and CMV-seropositive. The sequenced sample consisted of PBMCs. The chain links TRBV30 to TRBJ1-5, with 9 nucleotides matching TRBD1. This CDR3 is CAWSERTGVLGNQPQHF. The CDR3 region has the DNA TGTGCCTGGAGCGAAAGGACAGGGGTTCTTGGCAATCAGCCCCAGCATTTT.